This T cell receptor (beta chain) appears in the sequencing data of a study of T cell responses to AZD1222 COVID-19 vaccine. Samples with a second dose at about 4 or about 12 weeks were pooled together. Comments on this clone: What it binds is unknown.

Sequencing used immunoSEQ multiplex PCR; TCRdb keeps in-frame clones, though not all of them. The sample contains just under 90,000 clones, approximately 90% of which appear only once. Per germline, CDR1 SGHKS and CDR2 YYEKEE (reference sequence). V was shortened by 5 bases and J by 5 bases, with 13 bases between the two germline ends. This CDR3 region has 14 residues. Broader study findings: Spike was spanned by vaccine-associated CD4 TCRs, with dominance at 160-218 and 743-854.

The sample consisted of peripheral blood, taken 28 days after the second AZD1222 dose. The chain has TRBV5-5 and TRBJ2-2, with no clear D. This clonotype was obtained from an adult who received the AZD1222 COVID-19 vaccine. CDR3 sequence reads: CASSSMGLTGELFF. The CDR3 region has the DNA TGTGCCAGCAGTTCAATGGGTTTAACCGGGGAGCTGTTTTTT.